The clone carrying this TCR beta chain occurred many times. The antigen remains unidentified. Sequence at one end of the junction differs from germline and may be a read error. It was with a sample-barcoded 5' primer and a J-beta primer mix that a second PCR of about 7 to 12 cycles was run. TCRdb used MiXCR to reprocess the 5' RACE reads, holding one entry per CDR3 protein. The table includes under 700,000 distinct CDR3 sequences, more than 20% detected once. The data belong to a study of blood T cells in healthy people across ages. The study, taken as a whole, reports: Getting older went along with TCR beta diversity per million T cells dropping roughly linearly. The study found TCR beta diversity correlated strongly with naive T cell percentage.

Separately, the same data were catalogued under a study of T cells of mothers and their children. This second study notes: Related mother and child pairs showed slightly greater overlap (not significant) than unrelated pairs did. None of the identified T cell clones proved to be persistent microchimeric clones.

This clonotype originated in a boy between 5 and 17 years old in good health. Sequencing was carried out using blood.

The CDR3 is CASSLGGGGETQYF. CDR3 DNA sequence: TGTGCCAGCAGTTTAGGCGGGGGCGGTGAGACCCAGTACTTC. The chain has TRBV7-2 and TRBJ2-5; D may be TRBD2 (7 bases). From germline, CDR1 is SGHTA and CDR2 FQGNSA. The CDR3 sequence is 14 residues long. The full variable domain, in which reference TRBV7-2 and TRBJ2-5 provide the parts outside the CDR3, is GAGVSQSPSNKVTEKGKDVELRCDPISGHTALYWYRQSLGQGLEFLIYFQGNSAPDKSGLPSDRFSAERTGGSVSTLTIQRTQQEDSAVYLCASSLGGGGETQYFGPGTRLLVL.